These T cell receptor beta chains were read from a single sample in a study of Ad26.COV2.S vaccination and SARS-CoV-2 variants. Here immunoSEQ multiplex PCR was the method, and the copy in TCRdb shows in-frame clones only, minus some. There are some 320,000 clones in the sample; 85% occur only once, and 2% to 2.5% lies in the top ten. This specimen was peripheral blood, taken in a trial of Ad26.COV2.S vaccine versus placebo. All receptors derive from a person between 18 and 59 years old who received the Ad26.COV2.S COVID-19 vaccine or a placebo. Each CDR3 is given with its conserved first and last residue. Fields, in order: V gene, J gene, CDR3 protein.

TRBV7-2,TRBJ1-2,CASSLAGGYGYTF
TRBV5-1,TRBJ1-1,CASSFGQQMNTEAFF
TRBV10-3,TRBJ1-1,CAIRGAEHTEAFF
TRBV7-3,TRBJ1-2,CASSLNARGQGGYTF
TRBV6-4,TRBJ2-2,CASSGLPAGNGELFF
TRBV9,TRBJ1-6,CASSVDGGLESPLHF
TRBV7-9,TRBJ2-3,CASSYLAGSTDTQYF
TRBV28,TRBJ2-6,CASSSRTGGSHGANVLTF
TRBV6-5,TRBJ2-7,CASTPYSGGAFEQYF
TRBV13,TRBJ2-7,CASSLAGYEQYF
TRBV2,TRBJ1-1,CASSEVEGLNAFF
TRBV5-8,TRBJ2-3,CASSFKDRSDTQYF
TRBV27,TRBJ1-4,CAGHLTGGGEKLFF
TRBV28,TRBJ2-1,CASSFSGGYNEQFF
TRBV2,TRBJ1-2,CASLETAFDYGYTF
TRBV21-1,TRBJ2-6,CASSRRESGANVLTF
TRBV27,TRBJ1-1,CASRPGRVSDAFF
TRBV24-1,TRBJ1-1,CATSLTLNTEAFF
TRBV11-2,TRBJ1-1,CASSLRTGALTEAFF
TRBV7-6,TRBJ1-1,CASSWQAGDGGNTEAFF
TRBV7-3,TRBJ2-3,CASSPTGRTDTQYF
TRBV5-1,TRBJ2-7,CASSLGQFGAYEQYF
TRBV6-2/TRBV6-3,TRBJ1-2,CASSWDRGYGYTF
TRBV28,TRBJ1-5,CASSLSRGALYQPQHF
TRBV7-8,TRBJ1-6,CASSTQPRGSYNSPLHF
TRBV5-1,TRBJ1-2,CASSSQPGQGNYGYTF
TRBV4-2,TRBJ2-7,CASSQITGTHEQYF
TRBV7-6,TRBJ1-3,CASSLAGGPYSGNTIYF
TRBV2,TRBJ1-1,CASRDDRVSEAFF
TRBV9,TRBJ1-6,CASSEETGGVGSPLHF
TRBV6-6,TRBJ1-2,CASSSGILYGYTF